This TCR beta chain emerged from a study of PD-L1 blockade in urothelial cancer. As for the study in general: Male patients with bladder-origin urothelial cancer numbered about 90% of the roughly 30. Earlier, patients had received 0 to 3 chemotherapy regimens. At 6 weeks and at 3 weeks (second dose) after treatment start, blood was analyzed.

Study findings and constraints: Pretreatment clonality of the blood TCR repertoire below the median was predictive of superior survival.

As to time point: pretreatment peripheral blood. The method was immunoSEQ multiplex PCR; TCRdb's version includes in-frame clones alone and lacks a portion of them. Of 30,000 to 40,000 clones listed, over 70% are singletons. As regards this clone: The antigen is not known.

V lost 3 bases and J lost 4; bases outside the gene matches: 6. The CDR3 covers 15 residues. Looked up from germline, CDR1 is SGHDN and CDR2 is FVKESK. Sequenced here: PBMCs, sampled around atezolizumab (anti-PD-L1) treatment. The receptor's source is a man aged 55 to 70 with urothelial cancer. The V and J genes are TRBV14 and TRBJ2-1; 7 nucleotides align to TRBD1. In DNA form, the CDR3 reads TGTGCCAGCAGCCACTCACAGGGGCAATACAATGAGCAGTTCTTC. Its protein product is CASSHSQGQYNEQFF.